The 30 T cell receptor beta chains presented below share a single source sample, sequenced in a study of immune evolution from preneoplasia to lung adenocarcinoma. Profiling relied on immunoSEQ multiplex PCR, and the TCRdb table lists in-frame clones only, not all of them. The sample includes 9,000 to 10,000 clones, roughly 79% of them seen just once. The sample was FFPE lung adenocarcinoma in situ tissue. These receptors were obtained from a person aged 80 or over with lung adenocarcinoma.

The table lists this clone with a count of one. The chain recombines TRBV5-5 with TRBJ2-1; D is ambiguous. The CDR3 sequence is 12 residues long. The V gene lost 3 bases and the J gene lost 7 bases, with 8 bases spanning the gap. Germline loops: CDR1 SGHKS, CDR2 YYEKEE (reference sequence). The CDR3 sequence: CASSYNMNEQFF. The CDR3 bases are TGTGCCAGCAGCTATAATATGAATGAGCAGTTCTTC.

The chain employs TRBV7-2 and TRBJ2-7, with D maybe TRBD1 (6 bases). The CDR3 sequence is 13 residues long. Germline values: CDR1 SGHTA, CDR2 FQGNSA. V lost 5 bases and J 3 bases, leaving 11 bases between the germline ends. The CDR3 protein is CASSQTGLYEQYF. CDR3 in DNA: TGTGCCAGCAGCCAGACAGGCCTCTACGAGCAGTACTTC.

The chain carries TRBV7-2 and TRBJ2-6; 7 bases are shared with TRBD1. Germline V gene data show CDR1 as SGHTA and CDR2 as FQGNSA. The CDR3 length is 14 residues. V was pared by 7 bases and J by 4 bases, with 4 bases of the junction left unmatched. CDR3 sequence: CASKTGSGANVLTF. CDR3 DNA: TGTGCCAGCAAGACAGGGTCCGGGGCCAACGTCCTGACTTTC.

The chain recombines TRBV7-2 with TRBJ2-3, with 12 bases identical to TRBD2. The germline gives CDR1 SGHTA, CDR2 FQGNSA. The CDR3 runs 15 residues. The J segment lost 7 bases and the V segment lost 5 bases, leaving 7 bases of the junction unmatched. The CDR3 region has the DNA TGTGCCAGCAGCAAACTAGCGGGGGGATGGAATACGCAGTATTTT. Residues: CASSKLAGGWNTQYF.

The genes are TRBV4-3 and TRBJ2-7; 7 positions match TRBD1. Germline-derived CDR1 and CDR2 are LGHNA and YSLEER. Trimming at V came to 1 base and at J to 4 bases, leaving 4 bases not matched to a gene. This CDR3 has 14 residues. The CDR3 sequence is CASSQVDRPYEQYF. The CDR3 bases are TGCGCCAGCAGCCAAGTGGACAGGCCATACGAGCAGTACTTC.

The chain links TRBV7-8 to TRBJ2-7, with TRBD1 matching 11 bases. Per germline, CDR1 SGHVS and CDR2 FQNEAQ. The CDR3 contains 16 residues. V lost 3 bases to trimming and J lost 7 bases; unmatched junction nucleotides: 11. The CDR3 here is CASSLGGQGAMGEQYF. The CDR3 nucleotides are TGTGCCAGCAGCTTGGGTGGACAGGGGGCTATGGGGGAGCAGTACTTC.

The chain has TRBV5-1 and TRBJ2-7; unclear D gene. The CDR3 contains 14 residues. The V gene's germline CDR1 is SGHRS and CDR2 YFSETQ. Trimming took off 4 bases at V and 1 base at J, with 12 bases between the two ends. The CDR3 bases are TGCGCCAGCAGCCCTACCTGGCAGTCCTACGAGCAGTACTTC. It specifies CASSPTWQSYEQYF.

This chain connects TRBV27 to TRBJ2-2; TRBD1 matches at 9 bases. From germline, CDR1 is MNHEY and CDR2 SMNVEV (reference sequence). The CDR3 is 14 amino acids. V shed 6 bases and J 6 bases; nucleotides not matched to a gene: 5. CDR3 nucleotide sequence: TGTGCCAGCAGGGGACAGGGTTGGTCCGGGGAGCTGTTTTTT. Translating it yields CASRGQGWSGELFF.

The chain's CDR3 is CASSQGSYNSPLHF. CDR3 in DNA: TGCGCCAGCAGCCAGGGTTCCTATAATTCACCCCTCCACTTT. This chain uses TRBV4-3 with TRBJ1-6; no clear D gene. Germline V gene lookup returns CDR1 LGHNA and CDR2 YSLEER. With 3 bases removed from V and 1 base from J, the gap between germline ends came to 4 bases. The CDR3 length is 14 residues.

In its sample, this clone was seen once. The chain uses TRBV20-1 and TRBJ2-2; D unresolved. There are 11 residues in the CDR3. V shed 3 bases and J shed 7 bases, with 6 bases lying between them. The germline V gene has CDR1 DFQATT and CDR2 SNEGSKA (reference sequence). CDR3 loop: CSASRRGELFF. In DNA, the CDR3 is TGCAGTGCTAGTCGTCGCGGGGAGCTGTTTTTT.

This clone occurred once. One end of the junction fails to match germline, which may point to a read error. This chain connects TRBV7-7 to TRBJ2-1; tentative D call: TRBD2 (5 bases). The CDR3 runs 14 residues. Germline assignment: CDR1 SSHAT and CDR2 FNYEAQ (reference sequence). CDR3 DNA: TGTGCTAGCAGCTTAGCGCCGGGGTACGCTGAGCAGTTCTTC. Translated, it gives CASSLAPGYAEQFF.

The rearrangement uses TRBV6-5 and TRBJ1-1; 7 positions agree with TRBD1. J lost 7 bases, V lost 9 bases, and 5 bases had no gene match. The CDR3 sequence is 11 residues long. Germline lookup yields CDR1 MNHEY and CDR2 SVGAGI. CDR3 loop: CASGRDSEAFF. The CDR3 DNA sequence: TGTGCCAGTGGGAGGGACAGTGAAGCTTTCTTT.

J is TRBJ2-5 and V is TRBV18, with TRBD1 matching over 11 bases. Germline V gene data show CDR1 as KGHSH and CDR2 as LQKENI. V shed 4 bases, J shed 5 bases, and the junction held 3 bases outside the gene matches. There are 14 residues in the CDR3. The CDR3 coding sequence is TGTGCCAGCTCACAGGGACAGGGGGACGAGACCCAGTACTTC. It encodes CASSQGQGDETQYF.

The rearrangement links TRBV7-2 to TRBJ2-3; 8 positions agree with TRBD2. This CDR3 has 15 amino acids. V shed 2 bases, J shed 1 base, and the junction held 2 bases outside the gene matches. Germline assignment: CDR1 SGHTA and CDR2 FQGNSA. CDR3 residues: CASSLRRGGTDTQYF. CDR3 nucleotides: TGTGCCAGCAGCTTAAGGCGGGGGGGCACAGATACGCAGTATTTT.

The rearrangement uses TRBV7-9 and TRBJ2-4; D ambiguous. The CDR3 has 15 residues. Germline values: CDR1 SEHNR, CDR2 FQNEAQ (reference sequence). V lost 5 bases to trimming and J lost 2 bases, with 13 bases between them. The CDR3 DNA is TGTGCCAGCAGCGCCCGAACCGGGCCCAAAAACATTCAGTACTTC. It yields the protein CASSARTGPKNIQYF.

This chain joins TRBV7-2 and TRBJ2-3; D is uncertain. Trimming took 4 bases from V and 0 from J, leaving 8 bases between them. This CDR3 is 14 amino acids long. Germline assignment: CDR1 SGHTA and CDR2 FQGNSA. The CDR3 DNA follows: TGTGCCAGCAGCTCCAGGACGAGCACAGATACGCAGTATTTT. It is translated as CASSSRTSTDTQYF.

Of note for this clone: One end of the junction fails to match germline, which may point to a read error. The V call is TRBV6-5, the J call TRBJ1-4; TRBD1 might be the D (6 bases). The CDR3 loop spans 15 amino acids. Germline V gene data show CDR1 as MNHEY and CDR2 as SVGAGI. For the CDR3, the DNA is TGTGCCAGCGGTTACGTGGCCAGGGGTGGTGAAAAACTGTTTTTT. Its translation is CASGYVARGGEKLFF.

V is TRBV18 and J is TRBJ2-6, with 7 bases lining up with TRBD1. The CDR3 runs to 20 residues. The V and J ends lost 0 bases and 0 bases, in that order; junction bases with no gene match: 11. Per germline, CDR1 KGHSH and CDR2 LQKENI. CDR3 DNA sequence: TGTGCCAGCTCACCACCTACGACAGGGACCTTTTACTCTGGGGCCAACGTCCTGACTTTC. It yields the protein CASSPPTTGTFYSGANVLTF.

This clone was found a few times. This rearrangement joins TRBV11-2 to TRBJ2-3; a weak D match, TRBD1 (5 bases). Trimming stripped 9 bases from V and 2 bases from J, with 15 bases between. Germline CDR1 and CDR2: SGHAT and FQNNGV. The CDR3 spans 14 residues. CDR3 DNA: TGTGCCAGGATCCTCAGGGAATCCACAGATACGCAGTATTTT. Its translation is CARILRESTDTQYF.

This sequence joins TRBV6-1 and TRBJ1-5; the match to TRBD1 covers 7 bases. In germline, CDR1 is MNHNS, CDR2 SASEGT. The CDR3 is 15 residues long. V trimming: 8 bases; J trimming: 2 bases; junction bases outside the gene matches: 9. The CDR3 is CASGTGALGNQPQHF. The DNA for the CDR3 is TGTGCCAGCGGCACAGGGGCTCTTGGCAATCAGCCCCAGCATTTT.

V usage is TRBV2 and J usage is TRBJ2-7, with 7 bases lining up with TRBD1. V dropped 3 bases and J dropped 4; count of bases not matched to a gene: 3. Per germline, CDR1 SNHLY and CDR2 FYNNEI. The CDR3 runs 13 residues. This CDR3 reads CASSDDREYEQYF. DNA of the CDR3: TGTGCCAGCAGTGACGACAGGGAATACGAGCAGTACTTC.

J is TRBJ2-7 and V is TRBV7-9; TRBD2 agrees at 8 bases. Germline V gene sequence: CDR1 SEHNR, CDR2 FQNEAQ (reference sequence). The CDR3 runs 13 residues. V shed 3 bases, J shed 7 bases, and the junction held 5 bases outside the gene matches. The chain's CDR3 is CASSLRGAWEQYF. CDR3 in DNA: TGTGCCAGCAGCTTGCGGGGGGCGTGGGAGCAGTACTTC.

This chain connects TRBV11-3 to TRBJ1-3; the D is unclear. The CDR3 is 15 amino acids. In germline, CDR1 is SGHNT, CDR2 YENEEA. Trimming removed 7 bases at V and 9 bases at J, with 22 bases between. The CDR3 loop reads CASILAGIASSTIYF. The CDR3 DNA follows: TGTGCCAGCATCCTAGCCGGGATAGCGTCTTCCACCATATATTTT.

This clone was picked up a small number of times. This chain links TRBV15 with TRBJ2-1; 9 bases align to TRBD1. The CDR3 totals 15 residues. CDR1 and CDR2 from the germline V gene are LNHNV and YYDKDF (reference sequence). V was clipped by 3 bases and J by 7 bases; unmatched bases: 7. CDR3 protein: CATSREQGARNEQFF. CDR3 DNA sequence: TGTGCCACCAGCAGGGAACAGGGGGCGCGGAATGAGCAGTTCTTC.

This chain connects TRBV6-4 to TRBJ2-7; TRBD1 might be the D (5 bases). CDR1 MRHNA and CDR2 SNTAGT come from the germline V gene. The CDR3 length is 14 residues. Trimming took off 7 bases at V and 3 bases at J, with 16 bases between the two ends. Here the CDR3 DNA reads TGTGCCAGCAACCCCGAAGTAACAGGCTACGAGCAGTACTTC. Its translation: CASNPEVTGYEQYF.

The chain joins TRBV14 to TRBJ1-6; maybe TRBD1 (6 bases). This CDR3 region has 16 residues. The V end was cut by 6 bases, the J end by 0 bases, with 12 bases between. The V gene's germline CDR1 is SGHDN and CDR2 FVKESK. The CDR3 nucleotides are TGTGCCAGCAGACAGGGAATCAGCTCCTATAATTCACCCCTCCACTTT. Encoded protein: CASRQGISSYNSPLHF.

V is TRBV4-3 and J is TRBJ1-6; 7 bases match TRBD1. The CDR3 has 17 residues. Germline V gene data show CDR1 as LGHNA and CDR2 as YSLEER. The V gene end was trimmed by 3 bases and the J gene end by 9 bases; junction bases not matched to a gene: 14. DNA of the CDR3: TGCGCCAGCAGCCACGAGCCCGTCAGGGGGTTGGCTTCACCCCTCCACTTT. It translates to CASSHEPVRGLASPLHF.

This clone was seen just once. The chain has TRBV9 and TRBJ2-3, with D possibly TRBD2 on 6 matching bases. V shed 4 bases and J shed 1 base, with 22 bases lying between them. Germline loops: CDR1 SGDLS, CDR2 YYNGEE. The CDR3 is made up of 18 amino acids. CDR3 in DNA: TGTGCCAGCAGCTCCTCAGGCGATCGGCGGGGAGGCACAGATACGCAGTATTTT. As protein: CASSSSGDRRGGTDTQYF.

The chain carries TRBV18 and TRBJ1-1; 10 nucleotides line up with TRBD1. V lost 8 bases to trimming and J lost 3 bases; unmatched junction nucleotides: 3. The germline gives CDR1 KGHSH, CDR2 LQKENI. CDR3 length: 13 amino acids. This CDR3 is CASAGQGDTEAFF. In DNA, the CDR3 is TGTGCCAGCGCCGGACAGGGGGACACTGAAGCTTTCTTT. Combining the CDR3 with reference TRBV18 and TRBJ1-1 gives the whole variable domain NAGVMQNPRHLVRRRGQEARLRCSPMKGHSHVYWYRQLPEEGLKFMVYLQKENIIDESGMPKERFSAEFPKEGPSILRIQQVVRGDSAAYFCASAGQGDTEAFFGQGTRLTVV.

The rearrangement uses TRBV29-1 and TRBJ2-1; 7 positions agree with TRBD2. Trimming cost V 6 bases and J 8 bases; bases outside gene matches: 7. Germline V lookup: CDR1 SQVTM, CDR2 ANQGSEA. The CDR3 consists of 12 residues. The CDR3 is CSVAGVLDEQFF. For the CDR3, the DNA is TGCAGCGTGGCGGGAGTTTTAGATGAGCAGTTCTTC.